The T cell receptor beta chain under discussion was sequenced for a study of blood T cell repertoires in COVID-19. Whole-study context: Samples of COVID-19 (acute and convalescent) were obtained from the United States, Italy and Spain.

Here immunoSEQ multiplex PCR was the method, and the copy in TCRdb shows in-frame clones only, minus some. The sample lists around 230,000 clones, roughly 85% seen once, with 2.5% to 3% in the top ten. Trimming removed 10 bases from V and 0 bases from J, with 12 bases in between. Germline lookup yields CDR1 MNHEY and CDR2 SVGAGI. The CDR3 is 13 residues long. The rearrangement joins TRBV6-5 to TRBJ1-2; D gene ambiguous. This clonotype originated in a woman between 70 and 85 years old with active or convalescent COVID-19. Sequenced material: peripheral blood. Written as DNA, the CDR3 is TGTGCCATAGCGAAGCCAGCTAACTATGGCTACACCTTC. It translates to CAIAKPANYGYTF.